The T cell receptor (beta chain) described here comes from a study of cytomegalovirus exposure and HLA in healthy donors. The PCR made use of 60 Vbeta and 13 Jbeta primers. Data came from immunoSEQ multiplex PCR; TCRdb stores just in-frame clones and leaves some out. The sample has roughly 120,000 clones, about 73% seen once. This CDR3 has 11 residues. Deletions cut 6 bases from V and 9 bases from J, with 9 bases between. Germline V gene sequence: CDR1 MNHNS, CDR2 SASEGT. This receptor was taken from a woman aged 25 to 45 in good health and CMV-seropositive. The V call is TRBV6-1, the J call TRBJ2-1; the D gene is possibly TRBD1 (6 bases). The sample was PBMCs. CDR3 in amino acids: CASSTGFEQFF. The CDR3 DNA follows: TGTGCCAGCAGCACAGGGTTTGAGCAGTTCTTC.